This TCR beta chain emerged from a study of T cell repertoires in cytomegalovirus infection. Study as a whole: The public TCR beta signatures pointed to both CMV infection and matching HLA type. Study outcomes and limitations: The study found HLA-C-restricted CMV-specific TCR beta clonotypes dominating the ex vivo response. Cumulative frequency (of public TCR beta family members) identified carriers of CMV plus the relevant HLA.

Of note for this clonotype: Its target is not known.

TCRdb redid the calling of the reads with MiXCR, one entry per CDR3 protein. Found here are about 600,000 distinct CDR3 sequences, 24% of them singletons; the top ten hold approximately 8.2%. The CDR3 contains 14 residues. The germline gives CDR1 SNHLY, CDR2 FYNNEI. V was trimmed by 4 bases and J by 2 bases, leaving 8 bases between them. Sequencing used CD8+ T cells from PBMCs. The rearrangement links TRBV2 to TRBJ2-2; no clear D. This TCR derives from a human donor in good health (CMV status not recorded). Some clones in this sample may be carry-over from other donors' samples. CDR3: CASSGSQNTGELFF. CDR3 DNA: TGTGCCAGCAGTGGGTCCCAAAACACCGGGGAGCTGTTTTTT.